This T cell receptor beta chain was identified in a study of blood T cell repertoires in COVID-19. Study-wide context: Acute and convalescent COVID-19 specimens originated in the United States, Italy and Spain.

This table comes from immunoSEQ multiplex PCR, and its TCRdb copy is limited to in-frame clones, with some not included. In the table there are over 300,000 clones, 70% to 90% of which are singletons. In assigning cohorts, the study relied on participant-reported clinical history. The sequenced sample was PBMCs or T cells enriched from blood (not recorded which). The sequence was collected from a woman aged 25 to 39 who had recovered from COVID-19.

The chain's CDR3 is CASSVGLRMNTEAFF. CDR3 coding DNA: TGTGCCAGCAGCGTAGGTCTCAGAATGAACACTGAAGCTTTCTTT. The gene calls are TRBV9 and TRBJ1-1; D unclear. The V end lost 0 bases, the J end lost 0 bases, and 9 bases lay between the germline ends. This CDR3 region has 15 residues. Germline values: CDR1 SGDLS, CDR2 YYNGEE.